These 5 T cell receptor beta chains share one sample of origin, sequenced in a study of cytomegalovirus exposure and HLA in healthy donors (dated 2017 in TCRdb). The method behind the library was the immunoSEQ multiplex PCR assay. The multiplex PCR relied on a mix of 60 forward primers for TCR Vbeta segments and 13 reverse primers for TCR Jbeta segments. TCRdb's version of the immuneACCESS table is confined to in-frame rearrangements and falls short of the full clone set. An unresolved V gene accounts for under half of the shortfall where checked; the remainder is of unknown origin. The sample has around 150,000 clones on record, roughly 70% of them singletons. Approximately 7.1% of the sample lies in the top ten. The sequenced sample consisted of PBMCs. These receptors were taken from a middle-aged man in good health and CMV-seropositive.

The J gene is TRBJ2-3, the V gene TRBV4-1, with TRBD1 matching 12 bases. The CDR3 length is 18 residues. CDR1 MGHRA and CDR2 YSYEKL come from the germline V gene. Trimming took 3 bases from V and 2 from J; bases not matched to a gene: 9. The CDR3 DNA reads TGCGCCAGCAGCCATCCCGGGACAGGGGGCCCCTCCACAGATACGCAGTATTTT. Its translation is CASSHPGTGGPSTDTQYF.

This chain joins TRBV7-3 and TRBJ1-6, with 9 bases identical to TRBD1. The CDR3 sequence is 12 residues long. With V trimmed by 8 bases and J by 9 bases, 2 bases remained unmatched. Germline CDR1 reads SGHTA; CDR2 reads FQGTGA. CDR3 bases: TGTGCCAGCGGGACAGGGACTTCACCCCTCCACTTT. This codes for CASGTGTSPLHF.

This clone was seen a handful of times. The chain recombines TRBV11-3 with TRBJ2-1, with D possibly being TRBD1 (6 bases). The CDR3 has 14 amino acids. The germline V gene has CDR1 SGHNT and CDR2 YENEEA. V gave up 6 bases and J gave up 8 bases, with 17 bases separating them. The CDR3 sequence: CASSLDSREDEQFF. CDR3 sequence (DNA): TGTGCCAGCAGTTTGGACAGTCGTGAGGATGAGCAGTTCTTC.

This clone appeared a few times. The V gene is TRBV5-4, the J gene TRBJ1-1, with a possible D match to TRBD1 (5 bases). This CDR3 has 13 amino acids. V lost 4 bases to trimming and J lost 5 bases, with 12 bases between them. Germline V gene data show CDR1 as SGHNT and CDR2 as YYREEE (reference sequence). For the CDR3, the DNA is TGTGCCAGCAGCGGAGGGACTCGGACTGAAGCTTTCTTT. It yields the protein CASSGGTRTEAFF.

This clone appeared a few times. V usage is TRBV7-2 and J usage is TRBJ1-2; 10 bases align to TRBD1. From germline, CDR1 is SGHTA and CDR2 FQGNSA. CDR3 size: 15 residues. V lost 5 bases to trimming and J lost 7 bases; unmatched junction nucleotides: 10. The CDR3 region is CASSREPGQGFGYTF. Here the CDR3 DNA reads TGTGCCAGCAGCCGAGAGCCGGGACAGGGGTTTGGCTACACCTTC.